This entry lists 5 T cell receptor beta chains sequenced from one sample in a study of cytomegalovirus exposure and HLA in healthy donors. The PCR had 60 Vbeta and 13 Jbeta primers. Sequencing used immunoSEQ multiplex PCR; TCRdb keeps in-frame clones, though not all of them. The sample gives approximately 200,000 clones, around 79% of which show up once; 1.5% to 1.7% is in the top ten. The sample taken for sequencing was PBMCs. The receptors come from a girl aged 10 to 17 in good health and CMV-seropositive.

The V and J genes are TRBV19 and TRBJ1-5, with D perhaps matching TRBD1 (5 bases). V was shortened by 4 bases and J by 4 bases, with 14 bases between the two germline ends. Germline values: CDR1 LNHDA, CDR2 SQIVND (reference sequence). The CDR3 runs 15 residues. CDR3: CASSKAGVRNQPQHF. CDR3 DNA sequence: TGTGCCAGTAGTAAGGCGGGGGTGAGGAATCAGCCCCAGCATTTT.

This clone was detected only a few times. The chain is built from TRBV5-6 and TRBJ2-1; D gene unclear. V gave up 3 bases and J gave up 4 bases, with 2 bases separating them. This CDR3 is 11 amino acids long. Germline V gene lookup returns CDR1 SGHDT and CDR2 YYEEEE. CDR3 DNA sequence: TGTGCCAGCAGCTCATACAATGAGCAGTTCTTC. The encoded protein is CASSSYNEQFF.

This chain links TRBV5-1 with TRBJ2-3, with D perhaps TRBD2 (6 bases). This CDR3 is 17 amino acids long. Per germline, CDR1 SGHRS and CDR2 YFSETQ. Trimming stripped 0 bases from V and 2 bases from J, with 16 bases between. CDR3 sequence: CASSLGRRGDFTDTQYF. The DNA for the CDR3 is TGCGCCAGCAGCTTGGGCCGGCGGGGCGACTTCACAGATACGCAGTATTTT.

This clone is a singleton in its sample. V and J are TRBV5-6 and TRBJ2-7, with D perhaps TRBD2 (5 bases). The germline V gene encodes CDR1 SGHDT and CDR2 YYEEEE. V lost 0 bases to trimming and J lost 3 bases, with 13 bases between them. The CDR3 length is 15 residues. The CDR3 here is CASSLGDRELYEQYF. The CDR3 nucleotides read TGTGCCAGCAGCTTGGGCGATCGGGAACTCTACGAGCAGTACTTC.

The chain combines TRBV4-3 with TRBJ2-7; tentative D call: TRBD1 (7 bases). Germline V gene sequence: CDR1 LGHNA, CDR2 YSLEER. Trimming pared 0 bases from V and 6 bases from J, leaving 15 bases between. This CDR3 has 15 residues. CDR3 nucleotide sequence: TGCGCCAGCAGCCAAGATTGGCAGGGGGGTGGCGAGCAGTACTTC. Protein: CASSQDWQGGGEQYF.